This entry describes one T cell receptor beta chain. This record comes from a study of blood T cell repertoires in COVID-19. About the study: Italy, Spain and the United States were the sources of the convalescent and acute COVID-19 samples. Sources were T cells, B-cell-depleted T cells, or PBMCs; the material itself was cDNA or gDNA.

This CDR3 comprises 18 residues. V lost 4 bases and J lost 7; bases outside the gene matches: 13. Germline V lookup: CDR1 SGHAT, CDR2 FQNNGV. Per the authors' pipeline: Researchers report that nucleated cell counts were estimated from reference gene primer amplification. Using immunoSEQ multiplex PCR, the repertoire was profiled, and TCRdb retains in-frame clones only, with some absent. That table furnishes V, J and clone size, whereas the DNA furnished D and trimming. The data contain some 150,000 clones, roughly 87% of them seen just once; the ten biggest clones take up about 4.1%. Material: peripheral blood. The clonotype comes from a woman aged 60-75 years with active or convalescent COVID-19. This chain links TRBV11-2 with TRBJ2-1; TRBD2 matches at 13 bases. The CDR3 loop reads CASSSTSGGLYTGNEQFF. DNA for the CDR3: TGTGCCAGCAGCTCGACTAGCGGGGGGCTTTATACGGGGAATGAGCAGTTCTTC.